This passage covers 13 T cell receptor beta chains from one sample sequenced in a study of T cells in Graves' hyperthyroidism and ophthalmopathy. Amplified TCR beta CDR3 regions came from RNA transcripts. When the TCR CDR3 underwent first-round RT-PCR, the HTBI primer set was used. In TCRdb, the multiplex PCR reads were re-called with MiXCR into one record per CDR3 protein. Of some 500,000 distinct CDR3 sequences in the sample, about 16% were seen once. Sequenced material: blood. The receptors were gathered from a young woman with Graves' ophthalmopathy.

This chain joins TRBV10-3 and TRBJ2-5; TRBD2 matches 9 bases. Germline loops: CDR1 ENHRY, CDR2 SYGVKD. The CDR3 spans 15 residues. V lost 5 bases to trimming and J lost 3 bases; unmatched junction nucleotides: 7. The CDR3 DNA follows: TGTGCCATCAGTACCTCGACTAGCGGAGAAGAGACCCAGTACTTC. Translating gives CAISTSTSGEETQYF.

A few counts support this clonotype. The DNA of the CDR3 is TGTGCCAGCAGCTTGACTAGTTTAGTCGCTTGGGAGACCCAGTACTTC. Its protein product is CASSLTSLVAWETQYF. The chain recombines TRBV11-2 with TRBJ2-5; D is possibly TRBD2 (6 bases). The CDR3 has 16 amino acids. The germline V gene encodes CDR1 SGHAT and CDR2 FQNNGV. The V gene lost 3 bases and the J gene lost 5 bases, with 19 bases spanning the gap.

This clonotype was recorded at least ten times. The chain recombines TRBV5-1 with TRBJ1-1, with a weak D call TRBD1 (6 bases). Trimming took off 0 bases at V and 4 bases at J, with 16 bases between the two ends. The CDR3 spans 16 residues. Germline V gene sequence: CDR1 SGHRS, CDR2 YFSETQ. The CDR3 region is CASSLGGPTMTTEAFF. The CDR3 DNA is TGCGCCAGCAGCTTGGGGGGGCCTACCATGACCACTGAAGCTTTCTTT. The variable domain in full, with the rest retrieved from reference TRBV5-1 and TRBJ1-1, is KAGVTQTPRYLIKTRGQQVTLSCSPISGHRSVSWYQQTPGQGLQFLFEYFSETQRNKGNFPGRFSGRQFSNSRSEMNVSTLELGDSALYLCASSLGGPTMTTEAFFGQGTRLTVV.

The chain carries TRBV4-3 and TRBJ2-7; TRBD1 matches 9 bases. The germline gives CDR1 LGHNA, CDR2 YSLEER. J was trimmed by 4 bases and V by 4 bases; bases with no gene match: 14. The CDR3 runs to 17 residues. DNA for the CDR3: TGCGCCAGCAGCCGGGAGGTCCCGGGACAGGGAGGGTACGAGCAGTACTTC. It specifies CASSREVPGQGGYEQYF.

The chain joins TRBV20-1 to TRBJ2-3; 14 bases agree with TRBD2. Germline values: CDR1 DFQATT, CDR2 SNEGSKA (reference sequence). This CDR3 has 16 amino acids. V lost 6 bases, J lost 4 bases, and 9 bases stayed unmatched. In DNA form, the CDR3 reads TGCAGTGCGGGGACCGGGACTAGCGGGAGCCCAGATACGCAGTATTTT. Translating gives CSAGTGTSGSPDTQYF.

This clonotype was observed a few times. V and J are TRBV11-1 and TRBJ2-5, with a tentative D call TRBD1 (6 bases). CDR3 length: 13 amino acids. CDR1 is SGHAT and CDR2 is FQDESV in the germline V gene (reference sequence). Trimming removed 5 bases from V and 2 bases from J, with 9 bases in between. CDR3 sequence: CASSDRGQETQYF. The DNA of the CDR3 is TGTGCCAGCAGCGATAGGGGGCAAGAGACCCAGTACTTC.

The rearrangement uses TRBV25-1 and TRBJ2-1, with D tentatively TRBD1 or TRBD2 (7 bases each). This CDR3 is built from 19 residues. V was pared by 2 bases and J by 4 bases, with 24 bases between. The germline V gene encodes CDR1 MGHDK and CDR2 SYGVNS. CDR3 region: CASSETQGGGSGIYNEQFF. CDR3 DNA sequence: TGTGCCAGCAGTGAAACTCAAGGGGGCGGGAGCGGGATATACAATGAGCAGTTCTTC. Together with reference TRBV25-1 and TRBJ2-1, the CDR3 gives the full variable domain: EADIYQTPRYLVIGTGKKITLECSQTMGHDKMYWYQQDPGMELHLIHYSYGVNSTEKGDLSSESTVSRIRTEHFPLTLESARPSHTSQYLCASSETQGGGSGIYNEQFFGPGTRLTVL.

The V and J genes are TRBV5-1 and TRBJ2-4; possible D gene TRBD2, 6 bases. In germline, CDR1 is SGHRS, CDR2 YFSETQ. CDR3 length: 14 amino acids. Trimming removed 0 bases from V and 9 bases from J, with 13 bases in between. CDR3 DNA sequence: TGCGCCAGCAGCTTGGAGGGGTCGGGGGTCATTCAGTACTTC. As protein: CASSLEGSGVIQYF.

This clonotype has only a few counts. The gene calls are TRBV5-1 and TRBJ2-2; a weak D match, TRBD1 (6 bases). The germline gives CDR1 SGHRS, CDR2 YFSETQ. This CDR3 has 14 residues. Between the trimmed V and J ends, which lost 5 bases and 1 base, there was a span of 9 bases. Here the CDR3 reads CASRPTGNTGELFF. The CDR3 nucleotides read TGCGCCAGCAGACCGACAGGGAACACCGGGGAGCTGTTTTTT.

The V and J genes are TRBV25-1 and TRBJ2-1; D ambiguous. V dropped 3 bases and J dropped 8 bases, with 11 bases sitting between them. The CDR3 extends over 13 amino acids. The germline V gene has CDR1 MGHDK and CDR2 SYGVNS. The DNA for the CDR3 is TGTGCCAGCAGTGACACCGAATGGGATGAGCAGTTCTTC. This codes for CASSDTEWDEQFF.

V usage is TRBV5-1 and J usage is TRBJ2-7; 7 nucleotides agree with TRBD1. The ends lost 0 bases at V and 2 bases at J; junction bases unmatched: 2. CDR1 is SGHRS and CDR2 is YFSETQ in the germline V gene. The CDR3 contains 14 residues. The CDR3 nucleotides are TGCGCCAGCAGCTTGGTACAGGGGACCTACGAGCAGTACTTC. Protein sequence: CASSLVQGTYEQYF.

The chain recombines TRBV13 with TRBJ2-1; D is undetermined. This CDR3 is built from 18 residues. Germline CDR1 reads PRHDT; CDR2 reads FYEKMQ (reference sequence). V lost 3 bases and J lost 0, with 18 bases in between. CDR3 DNA sequence: TGTGCCAGCAGCTTCCCCCTCCGTAGCTACTCCTCCTACAATGAGCAGTTCTTC. Its protein is CASSFPLRSYSSYNEQFF.

V usage is TRBV25-1 and J usage is TRBJ1-4; unclear D gene. Germline V lookup: CDR1 MGHDK, CDR2 SYGVNS. V dropped 6 bases and J dropped 0 bases, with 2 bases sitting between them. The CDR3 is 12 amino acids. Here the CDR3 DNA reads TGTGCCAGCAGAACAACTAATGAAAAACTGTTTTTT. This codes for CASRTTNEKLFF.